This T cell receptor beta chain was captured in a study of T cell repertoires in cytomegalovirus infection. Overall study: Public TCR beta signatures marked donors with CMV infection and the matching HLA.

TCRdb passed the reads through MiXCR, listing each CDR3 protein once. Of approximately 160,000 distinct CDR3 sequences detected, 15% to 20% appear once; the ten largest clones hold roughly 20%. This CDR3 has 16 residues. The germline V gene has CDR1 MDHEN and CDR2 SYDVKM. V was clipped by 2 bases and J by 1 base, with 11 bases between them. This clonotype was obtained from a human donor in good health (CMV status not recorded). Some clones in this sample may be carry-over from other donors' samples. The sequencing sample was made of CD8+ T cells from PBMCs. The chain carries TRBV28 and TRBJ2-2; D tentatively fits TRBD1 or TRBD2 (5 bases each). The CDR3 nucleotides are TGTGCCAGCAGTTTAACTATGGGACGGAACACCGGGGAGCTGTTTTTT. It specifies CASSLTMGRNTGELFF.